The 9 T cell receptor beta chains in this list originate from one sample, sequenced in a study of T cell responses to AZD1222 COVID-19 vaccine (dated by TCRdb to the early 2020s). The sample's time point label is to be understood as: baseline before first vaccination. Library method: the immunoSEQ multiplex PCR assay. Sourced from immuneACCESS, this table was stored by TCRdb with only in-frame sequences that have V and J called. A share of the clones is absent; for the studies checked, an unresolved V gene accounts for under half, and the remainder has no known explanation. The table for this sample lists about 120,000 clones; approximately 91% of them were counted only once. The ten top clones hold 4% to 5% of the sample. This specimen was peripheral blood, taken on day 0 of AZD1222 vaccination. The receptor source for this set is an adult in good health.

This chain uses TRBV7-2 with TRBJ2-7; D unclear. V lost 2 bases, J lost 1 base, and 12 bases lay in between. The CDR3 totals 15 residues. The germline V gene encodes CDR1 SGHTA and CDR2 FQGNSA. The CDR3 bases are TGTGCCAGCAGCTTATTTTTCGGCGATTCCTACGAGCAGTACTTC. It encodes CASSLFFGDSYEQYF.

The rearrangement links TRBV6-5 to TRBJ2-1, with D perhaps TRBD2 (6 bases). This CDR3 contains 16 residues. Per the germline V gene, CDR1 is MNHEY and CDR2 is SVGAGI. V lost 0 bases and J lost 5, with 14 bases in between. The CDR3 loop reads CASSYSGRGYNNEQFF. DNA of the CDR3: TGTGCCAGCAGTTACTCGGGGCGGGGCTACAACAATGAGCAGTTCTTC.

The genes are TRBV30 and TRBJ2-1, with unresolved D. The CDR3 is 14 amino acids. Trimming took off 3 bases at V and 5 bases at J, with 14 bases between the two ends. CDR1 GTSNPN and CDR2 SVGIG come from the germline V gene (reference sequence). The CDR3, as DNA: TGTGCCTGGAGGAGGTCCTATCCCGACAATGAGCAGTTCTTC. Protein product: CAWRRSYPDNEQFF. Full variable domain (outside the CDR3, taken from reference TRBV30 and TRBJ2-1): SQTIHQWPATLVQPVGSPLSLECTVEGTSNPNLYWYRQAAGRGLQLLFYSVGIGQISSEVPQNLSASRPQDRQFILSSKKLLLSDSGFYLCAWRRSYPDNEQFFGPGTRLTVL.

As concerns this clone: At one end the junction does not follow the germline gene, possibly because of a read error. This chain uses TRBV6-5 with TRBJ1-4; weak D call: TRBD1 (6 bases). The CDR3 sequence is 11 residues long. Germline CDR1 reads MNHEY; CDR2 reads SVGAGI. As DNA, the CDR3 is TGTGCCAGCAGTTACTCCCGCGGGGGGCTTTTT. It yields the protein CASSYSRGGLF.

The chain recombines TRBV6-5 with TRBJ1-6, with D unclear. CDR1 MNHEY and CDR2 SVGAGI come from the germline V gene. This CDR3 has 15 residues. V shed 4 bases and J shed 0 bases, with 7 bases lying between them. CDR3 nucleotides: TGTGCCAGCAGTTTCGGGAGCTCCTATAATTCACCCCTCCACTTT. This encodes CASSFGSSYNSPLHF.

This clone has a handful of counts. The chain joins TRBV6-5 to TRBJ1-6; D unclear. V was pared by 6 bases and J by 10 bases, with 19 bases between. Germline-derived CDR1 and CDR2 are MNHEY and SVGAGI. There are 15 residues in the CDR3. This CDR3 is CASRVREGGNSPLHF. DNA of the CDR3: TGTGCCAGCAGGGTCCGGGAGGGAGGGAACTCACCCCTCCACTTT.

The chain uses TRBV7-3 and TRBJ1-1; D remains unclear. The ends were cut back, 3 bases at V and 1 base at J, with 9 bases in the middle. There are 14 residues in the CDR3. Germline V gene sequence: CDR1 SGHTA, CDR2 FQGTGA. The CDR3 DNA follows: TGTGCCAGCAGCTTTCTGGGGTCGAACACTGAAGCTTTCTTT. It yields the protein CASSFLGSNTEAFF.

The V call is TRBV28, the J call TRBJ2-7; D gene ambiguous. Germline V lookup: CDR1 MDHEN, CDR2 SYDVKM. The V end lost 3 bases, the J end lost 6 bases, and 12 bases lay between the germline ends. The CDR3 consists of 13 residues. DNA for the CDR3: TGTGCCAGCAGTTTTCTGAAGGGTGCCGAGCAGTACTTC. Its translation is CASSFLKGAEQYF.

The chain combines TRBV2 with TRBJ1-4; 8 bases agree with TRBD1. CDR1 is SNHLY and CDR2 is FYNNEI in the germline V gene. The length of the CDR3 is 13 residues. The junction had 7 bases not matched to a gene; V was cut back by 5 bases and J by 11 bases. For the CDR3, the DNA is TGTGCCAGCAGTCTGCAGGGGGCGCTGAAACTGTTTTTT. Protein: CASSLQGALKLFF.